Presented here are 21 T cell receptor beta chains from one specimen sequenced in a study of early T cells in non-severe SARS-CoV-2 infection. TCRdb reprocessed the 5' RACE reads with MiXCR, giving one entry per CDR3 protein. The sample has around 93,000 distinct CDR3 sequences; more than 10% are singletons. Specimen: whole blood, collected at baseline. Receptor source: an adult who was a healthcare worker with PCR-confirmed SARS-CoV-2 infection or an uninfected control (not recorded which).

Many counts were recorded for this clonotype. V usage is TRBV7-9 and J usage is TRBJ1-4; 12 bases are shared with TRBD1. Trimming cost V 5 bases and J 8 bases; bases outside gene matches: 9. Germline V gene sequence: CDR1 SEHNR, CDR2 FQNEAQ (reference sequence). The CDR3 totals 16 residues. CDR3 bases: TGTGCCAGCAGCGCCGGGACAGGGGGCGTCCAAGAAAAACTGTTTTTT. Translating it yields CASSAGTGGVQEKLFF.

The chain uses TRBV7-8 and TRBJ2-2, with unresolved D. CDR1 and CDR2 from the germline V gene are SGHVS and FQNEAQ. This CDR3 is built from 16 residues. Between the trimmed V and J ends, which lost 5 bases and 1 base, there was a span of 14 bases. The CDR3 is CASSPGQTGNTGELFF. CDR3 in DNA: TGTGCCAGCAGCCCAGGCCAGACGGGGAACACCGGGGAGCTGTTTTTT.

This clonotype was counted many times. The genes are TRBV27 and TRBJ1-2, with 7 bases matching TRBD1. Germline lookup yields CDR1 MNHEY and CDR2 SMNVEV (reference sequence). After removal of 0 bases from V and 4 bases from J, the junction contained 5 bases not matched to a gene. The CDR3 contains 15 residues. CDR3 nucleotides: TGTGCCAGCAGTTTATCGACAGGGCTTCCCTATGGCTACACCTTC. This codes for CASSLSTGLPYGYTF.

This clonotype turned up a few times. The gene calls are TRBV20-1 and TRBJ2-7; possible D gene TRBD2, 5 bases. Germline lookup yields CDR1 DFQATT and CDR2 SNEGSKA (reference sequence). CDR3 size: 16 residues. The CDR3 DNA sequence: TGCAGGGGAGTTGGGCACGGCAGCGACAACTCCTACGAGCAGTACTTC. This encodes CRGVGHGSDNSYEQYF.

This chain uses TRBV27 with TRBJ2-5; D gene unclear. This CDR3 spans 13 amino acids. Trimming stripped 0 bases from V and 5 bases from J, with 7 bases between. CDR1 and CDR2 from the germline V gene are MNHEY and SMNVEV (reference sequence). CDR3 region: CASSLSTAETQYF. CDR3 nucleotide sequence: TGTGCCAGCAGTTTATCGACGGCGGAGACCCAGTACTTC.

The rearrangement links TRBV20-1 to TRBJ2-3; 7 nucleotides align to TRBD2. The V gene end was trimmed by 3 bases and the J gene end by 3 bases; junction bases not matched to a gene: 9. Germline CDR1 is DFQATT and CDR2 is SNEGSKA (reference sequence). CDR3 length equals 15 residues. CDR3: CSASVGGGPTDTQYF. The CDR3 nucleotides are TGCAGTGCTAGTGTTGGGGGAGGGCCAACAGATACGCAGTATTTT.

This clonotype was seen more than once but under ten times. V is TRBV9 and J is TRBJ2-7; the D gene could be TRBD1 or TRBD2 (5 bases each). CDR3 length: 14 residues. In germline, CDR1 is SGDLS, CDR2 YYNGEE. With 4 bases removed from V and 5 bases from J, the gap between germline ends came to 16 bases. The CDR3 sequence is CASSISGLLDEQYF. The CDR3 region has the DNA TGTGCCAGCAGCATCTCGGGGCTTTTGGACGAGCAGTACTTC.

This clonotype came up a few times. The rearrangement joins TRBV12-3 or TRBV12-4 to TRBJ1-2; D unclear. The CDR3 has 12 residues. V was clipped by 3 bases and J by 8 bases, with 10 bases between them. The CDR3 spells CASSLPVGGYTF. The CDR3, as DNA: TGTGCCAGCAGTTTGCCGGTCGGCGGCTACACCTTC.

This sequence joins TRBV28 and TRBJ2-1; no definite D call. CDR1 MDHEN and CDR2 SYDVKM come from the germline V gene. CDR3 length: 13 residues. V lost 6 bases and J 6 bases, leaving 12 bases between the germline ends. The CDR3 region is CASRSQAVNEQFF. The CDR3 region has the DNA TGTGCCAGCAGATCTCAGGCGGTCAATGAGCAGTTCTTC.

CDR3 coding DNA: TGCGCCAGCAGCCACCCGGAGGGCTACGAGCAGTACTTC. Its translation: CASSHPEGYEQYF. The genes are TRBV5-1 and TRBJ2-7; the D gene is possibly TRBD2 (6 bases). Per germline, CDR1 SGHRS and CDR2 YFSETQ. Trimming took off 4 bases at V and 3 bases at J, with 11 bases between the two ends. This CDR3 comprises 13 residues.

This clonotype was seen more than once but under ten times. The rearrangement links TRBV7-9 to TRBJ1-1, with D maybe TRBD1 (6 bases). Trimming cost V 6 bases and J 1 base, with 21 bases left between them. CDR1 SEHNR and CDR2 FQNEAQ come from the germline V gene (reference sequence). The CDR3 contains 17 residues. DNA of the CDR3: TGTGCCAGCAGAGTAGTTGATGGGGGCAGCGAGAACACTGAAGCTTTCTTT. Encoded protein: CASRVVDGGSENTEAFF.

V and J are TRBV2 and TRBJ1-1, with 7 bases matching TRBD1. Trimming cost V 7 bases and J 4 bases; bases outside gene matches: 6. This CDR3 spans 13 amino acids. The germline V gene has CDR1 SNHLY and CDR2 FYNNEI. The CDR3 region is CASNRQGLTEAFF. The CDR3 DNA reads TGTGCCAGCAATCGACAGGGACTCACTGAAGCTTTCTTT.

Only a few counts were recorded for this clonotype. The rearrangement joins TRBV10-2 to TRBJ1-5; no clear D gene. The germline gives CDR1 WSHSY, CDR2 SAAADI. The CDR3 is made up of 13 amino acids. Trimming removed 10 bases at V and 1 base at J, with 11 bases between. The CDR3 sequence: CATRRESNQPQHF. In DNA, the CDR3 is TGCGCCACCCGAAGGGAGAGCAATCAGCCCCAGCATTTT.

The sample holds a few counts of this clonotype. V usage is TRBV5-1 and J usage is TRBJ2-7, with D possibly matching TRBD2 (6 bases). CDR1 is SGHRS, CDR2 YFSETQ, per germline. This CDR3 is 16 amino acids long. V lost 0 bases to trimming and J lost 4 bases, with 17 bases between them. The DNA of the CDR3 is TGCGCCAGCAGCTTGGGGGGCCAGCGGGCGCTATACGAGCAGTACTTC. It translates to CASSLGGQRALYEQYF.

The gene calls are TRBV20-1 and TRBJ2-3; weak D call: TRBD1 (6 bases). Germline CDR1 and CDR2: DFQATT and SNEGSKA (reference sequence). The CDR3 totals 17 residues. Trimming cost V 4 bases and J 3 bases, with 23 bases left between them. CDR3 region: CSANEGDHPMFTDTQYF. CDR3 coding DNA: TGCAGTGCTAACGAGGGGGACCACCCGATGTTTACAGATACGCAGTATTTT.

Here the CDR3 reads CASNAGQRVDEQFF. CDR3 coding DNA: TGTGCCAGCAACGCGGGCCAGAGGGTGGATGAGCAGTTCTTC. This chain joins TRBV6-5 and TRBJ2-1, with D possibly TRBD2 on 5 matching bases. Looked up from germline, CDR1 is MNHEY and CDR2 is SVGAGI. The CDR3 consists of 14 residues. V lost 7 bases to trimming and J lost 8 bases, with 18 bases between them.

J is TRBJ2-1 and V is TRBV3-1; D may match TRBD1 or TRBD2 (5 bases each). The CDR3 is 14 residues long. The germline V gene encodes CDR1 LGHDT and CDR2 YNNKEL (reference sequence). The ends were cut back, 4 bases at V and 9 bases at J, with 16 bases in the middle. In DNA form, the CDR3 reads TGTGCCAGCAGCCGGCGAGGGGCGTCAGGTGAGCAGTTCTTC. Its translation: CASSRRGASGEQFF.

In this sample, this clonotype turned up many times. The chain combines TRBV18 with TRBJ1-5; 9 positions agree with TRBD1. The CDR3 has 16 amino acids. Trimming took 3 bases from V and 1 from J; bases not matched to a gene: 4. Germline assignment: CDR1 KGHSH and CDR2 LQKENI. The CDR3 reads CASSPKGQGSNQPQHF. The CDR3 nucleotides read TGTGCCAGCTCACCTAAGGGACAGGGAAGCAATCAGCCCCAGCATTTT.

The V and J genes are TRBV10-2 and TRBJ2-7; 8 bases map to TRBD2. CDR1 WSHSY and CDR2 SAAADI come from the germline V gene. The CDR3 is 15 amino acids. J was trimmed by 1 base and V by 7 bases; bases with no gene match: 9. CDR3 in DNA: TGCGCCAGCATAGGACGGGAGGGCCTGTCCTACGAGCAGTACTTC. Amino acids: CASIGREGLSYEQYF.

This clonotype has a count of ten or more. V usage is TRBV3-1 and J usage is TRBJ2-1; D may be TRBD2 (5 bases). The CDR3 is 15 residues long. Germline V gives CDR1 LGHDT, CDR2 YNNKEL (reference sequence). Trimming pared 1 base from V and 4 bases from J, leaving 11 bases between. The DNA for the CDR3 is TGTGCCAGCAGCCAAGGTTTGGAGCGGTACAATGAGCAGTTCTTC. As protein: CASSQGLERYNEQFF.

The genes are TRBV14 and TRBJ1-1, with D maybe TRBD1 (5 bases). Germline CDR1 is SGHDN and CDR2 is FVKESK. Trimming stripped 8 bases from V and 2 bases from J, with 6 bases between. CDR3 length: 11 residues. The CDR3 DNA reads TGTGCCAGCGGACATAACACTGAAGCTTTCTTT. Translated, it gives CASGHNTEAFF. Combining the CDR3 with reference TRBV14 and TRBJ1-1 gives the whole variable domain EAGVTQFPSHSVIEKGQTVTLRCDPISGHDNLYWYRRVMGKEIKFLLHFVKESKQDESGMPNNRFLAERTGGTYSTLKVQPAELEDSGVYFCASGHNTEAFFGQGTRLTVV.